This note documents a single TCR beta chain sequence. These data belong to a study of T-cell memory formation after mild COVID-19. MiXCR, run by TCRdb on the 5' RACE reads, gives a single entry per CDR3 protein. This repertoire shows under 300,000 distinct CDR3 sequences, less than 9.5% found once; its top ten account for under 25%. This CDR3 region has 15 residues. The V and J ends lost 1 base and 4 bases respectively, with 13 bases between them. Sequencing was done on a sample of PBMCs or a T cell subset sorted from them (not recorded which). The TCR sequence derives from a man aged 18 to 29 who had mild COVID-19 (a few samples of this study predate the infection). Cell type and time point are not known. V is TRBV12-3 or TRBV12-4 and J is TRBJ1-1; D is unresolved. The CDR3 reads CASSLGSGRSTEAFF. In DNA form, the CDR3 reads TGTGCCAGCAGTTTAGGGTCGGGGAGAAGCACTGAAGCTTTCTTT.